The rows below give T cell receptor beta chains drawn from one sample of a study of blood T cell repertoires in COVID-19. Data came from immunoSEQ multiplex PCR; TCRdb stores just in-frame clones and leaves some out. The repertoire includes about 130,000 clones, roughly four fifths of them detected once, and 16% sits in the top ten. The sample taken for sequencing was peripheral blood. These TCRs come from a woman in her forties or fifties with acute or convalescent COVID-19. CDR3s include the opening cysteine and the closing phenylalanine or tryptophan. D genes are given only for firm matches. Only some rows state a clone size, as once, few, many or a class for expanded clones.

TRBV4-1	TRBJ1-1	.	.	CASSQDSRGLTEAFF	TGCGCCAGCAGCCAAGACAGTCGGGGTCTCACTGAAGCTTTCTTT
TRBV29-1	TRBJ1-1	.	.	CSAKNLGQEAFF	TGCAGCGCCAAAAACCTTGGACAAGAAGCTTTCTTT
TRBV10-3	TRBJ1-1	.	.	CAIRPAEPGAEAFF	TGTGCCATCAGACCCGCTGAACCAGGTGCTGAAGCTTTCTTT
TRBV25-1	TRBJ1-4	.	.	CASSVSTTNEKLFF	TGTGCCAGCAGTGTTTCAACAACTAATGAAAAACTGTTTTTT
TRBV30	TRBJ2-2	TRBD1	.	CAWSEGTGLPGELFF	TGTGCCTGGAGTGAAGGGACAGGTTTACCCGGGGAGCTGTTTTTT
TRBV19	TRBJ1-5	.	.	CASSIGGRQINQPQHF	TGTGCCAGTAGTATTGGCGGCCGACAGATCAATCAGCCCCAGCATTTT
TRBV9	TRBJ1-1	TRBD1	.	CASSVYPGQGDTEAFF	TGTGCCAGCAGCGTATACCCGGGACAGGGGGACACTGAAGCTTTCTTT
TRBV30	TRBJ2-5	TRBD2	.	CAWSSGGETQYF	TGTGCCTGGAGTAGCGGGGGGGAGACCCAGTACTTC
TRBV3-1/TRBV3-2	TRBJ1-2	.	.	CASSQEEGRYTF	TGTGCCAGCAGCCAAGAGGAGGGCCGCTACACCTTC
TRBV11-2	TRBJ1-2	.	.	CASSLSRAQTYGYTF	TGTGCCAGCAGCTTAAGCAGGGCTCAAACCTATGGCTACACCTTC
TRBV18	TRBJ2-7	TRBD2	few	CASSPGTSGSYEQYF	TGTGCCAGCTCACCTGGGACTAGCGGCTCCTACGAGCAGTACTTC
TRBV20-1	TRBJ1-1	.	.	CSARQDTEAFF	TGCAGTGCCCGTCAGGACACTGAAGCTTTCTTT
TRBV6-2/TRBV6-3	TRBJ1-1	.	once	CASSYSTAGEAFF	TGTGCCAGCAGTTACAGTACGGCGGGTGAAGCTTTCTTT
TRBV4-2	TRBJ1-6	.	.	CASSQDGSSSYNSPLHF	TGTGCCAGCAGCCAAGATGGCAGTTCCTCCTATAATTCACCCCTCCACTTT
TRBV7-2	TRBJ1-2	TRBD1	.	CASSPYSGTADGYTF	TGTGCCAGCAGCCCATACTCCGGGACAGCGGATGGCTACACCTTC
TRBV5-1	TRBJ1-4	TRBD1	.	CASSLVGQGNEKLFF	TGCGCCAGCAGCTTGGTTGGACAGGGTAATGAAAAACTGTTTTTT
TRBV2	TRBJ2-7	TRBD2	.	CASSPRTSVTYEQYF	TGTGCCAGCAGTCCCCGGACTAGCGTTACCTACGAGCAGTACTTC
TRBV11-1	TRBJ2-3	TRBD2	.	CASSSGGGFPDTQYF	TGTGCCAGCAGCTCCGGCGGGGGGTTCCCAGATACGCAGTATTTT
TRBV11-2	TRBJ1-1	.	.	CASSLDRSLNTDAFF	TGTGCCAGCAGCTTAGACAGGTCCCTGAACACTGACGCTTTCTTT
TRBV18	TRBJ1-1	.	.	CASSPIHQISNTEAFF	TGTGCCAGCTCACCCATCCACCAGATCTCGAACACTGAAGCTTTCTTT
TRBV15	TRBJ1-5	.	.	CATSRSTGNGNQPQHF	TGTGCCACCAGCAGGTCAACAGGGAACGGGAATCAGCCCCAGCATTTT
TRBV27	TRBJ1-1	TRBD1	.	CASKPDDRVLNTEAFF	TGTGCCAGCAAGCCCGACGACAGGGTGCTGAACACTGAAGCTTTCTTT